The T cell receptor beta chain described here comes from a study of breast tumors, draining lymph nodes, adjacent tissues. Whole-study findings and limits: Tumors had less TCR diversity than lymph nodes, more than nontumor tissue. The data were judged consistent with most tumor T cells coming from lymph node and expanding in tumor.

On this clonotype: The antigen remains unidentified.

Samples came from axillary lymph nodes draining the breast cancer. TCRdb redid the calling of the multiplex PCR reads with MiXCR, one entry per CDR3 protein. The sample yields around 100,000 distinct CDR3 sequences, about 20% seen once. Trimming cost V 1 base and J 0 bases; bases outside gene matches: 2. The CDR3 sequence is 14 residues long. Germline CDR1 is GTSNPN and CDR2 is SVGIG (reference sequence). Sequencing was carried out using axillary lymph node tissue. This receptor was taken from a female donor with breast cancer. Some clones in this sample may be carry-over from other donors' samples. The V call is TRBV30, the J call TRBJ2-7; 8 bases fit TRBD1. The CDR3 DNA reads as TGTGCCTGGAGTGGACAGGGGACCTCCTACGAGCAGTACTTC. The encoded protein is CAWSGQGTSYEQYF.